This T cell receptor (beta chain) was sequenced during a study of glioma-infiltrating T cells. Study results and limitations: Gliomas, especially low-grade, showed above-expected tissue-blood divergence; non-neoplastic patients showed below.

Concerning this clonotype itself: Antigen unknown. A much larger clone lies a single base off, so this may be a read error.

The CDR3 is 16 amino acids. V lost 6 bases, J lost 5 bases, and 17 bases lay in between. Germline-derived CDR1 and CDR2 are MDHEN and SYDVKM. Using RNA template, CDR3s of TCR alpha and beta were amplified with iRepertoire arm-PCR. TCRdb itself ran the multiplex PCR reads through MiXCR, one entry per CDR3 protein. The profile shows about 180,000 distinct CDR3 sequences, more than 35% of them singletons. The sequenced sample was glioma tissue, nonneoplastic brain tissue, or PBMCs (not recorded which). This sequence originates from a human donor with low-grade glioma or glioblastoma, undergoing nonglioma brain surgery, or in good health (not recorded which). This sequence joins TRBV28 and TRBJ1-6, with D tentatively TRBD1 (6 bases). DNA for the CDR3: TGTGCCAGCAGCCCGGACAGTGCTTCCAATAATTCACCCCTCCACTTT. It codes for CASSPDSASNNSPLHF.